This T cell receptor (beta chain) was found in a study of blood T cell repertoires in COVID-19. Repertoires were generated with immunoSEQ multiplex PCR, while TCRdb's copy carries only in-frame clones and drops some. The sample consists of hundreds of thousands of clones, 85% of them appearing once. Cohort placement rested on clinical history that participants reported themselves. In the 2 weeks before study entry, exposed participants met a COVID-19 case, which was PCR-confirmed or clinician-diagnosed. This TCR came from a woman younger than 45 who had been exposed to COVID-19. Sequencing used PBMCs or T cells enriched from blood (not recorded which).

CDR3 nucleotides: TGCGCCAGCGCCACCGACAGGGTTGAGACCCAGTACTTC. Its protein product is CASATDRVETQYF. The chain has TRBV5-1 and TRBJ2-5; 7 bases match TRBD1. CDR1 and CDR2 (germline): SGHRS, YFSETQ. The CDR3 runs 13 residues. V dropped 7 bases and J dropped 5; count of bases not matched to a gene: 8.